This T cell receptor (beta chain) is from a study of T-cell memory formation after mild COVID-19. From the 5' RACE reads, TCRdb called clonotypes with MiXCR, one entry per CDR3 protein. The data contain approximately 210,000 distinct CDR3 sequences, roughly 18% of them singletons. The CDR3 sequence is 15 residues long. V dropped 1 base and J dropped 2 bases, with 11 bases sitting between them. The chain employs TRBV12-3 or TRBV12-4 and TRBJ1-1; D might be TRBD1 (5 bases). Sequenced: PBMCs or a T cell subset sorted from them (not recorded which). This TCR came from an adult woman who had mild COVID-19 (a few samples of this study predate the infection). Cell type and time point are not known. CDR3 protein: CASSLGAGYNTEAFF. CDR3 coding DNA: TGTGCCAGCAGTTTAGGAGCAGGGTATAACACTGAAGCTTTCTTT.